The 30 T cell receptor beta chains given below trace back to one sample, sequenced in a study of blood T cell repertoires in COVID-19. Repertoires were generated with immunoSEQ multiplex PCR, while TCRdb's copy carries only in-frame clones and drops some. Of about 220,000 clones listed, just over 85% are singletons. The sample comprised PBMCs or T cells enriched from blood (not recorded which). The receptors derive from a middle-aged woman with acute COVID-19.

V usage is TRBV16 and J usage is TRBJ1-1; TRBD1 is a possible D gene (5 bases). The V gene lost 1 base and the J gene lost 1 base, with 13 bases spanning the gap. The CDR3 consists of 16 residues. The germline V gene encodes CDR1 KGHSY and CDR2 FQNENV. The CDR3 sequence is CASSQFPGDRNTEAFF. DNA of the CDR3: TGTGCCAGCAGCCAATTTCCCGGCGACAGGAACACTGAAGCTTTCTTT.

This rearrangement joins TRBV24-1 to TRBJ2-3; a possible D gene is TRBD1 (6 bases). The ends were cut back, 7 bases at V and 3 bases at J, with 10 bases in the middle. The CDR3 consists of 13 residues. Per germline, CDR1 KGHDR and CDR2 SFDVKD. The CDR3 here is CATSRGRTDTQYF. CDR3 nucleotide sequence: TGTGCCACCAGCAGGGGTAGGACAGATACGCAGTATTTT.

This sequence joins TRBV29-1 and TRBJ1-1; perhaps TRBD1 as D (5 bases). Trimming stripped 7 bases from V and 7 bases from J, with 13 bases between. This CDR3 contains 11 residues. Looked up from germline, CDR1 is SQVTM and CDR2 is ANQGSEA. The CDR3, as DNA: TGCAGCGGGGGCAAAACATTTGAAGCTTTCTTT. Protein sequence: CSGGKTFEAFF.

The CDR3 DNA follows: TGTGCCAGTAGTACCCCAGGCGTGACCGGGGAGCTGTTTTTT. It codes for CASSTPGVTGELFF. The rearrangement links TRBV19 to TRBJ2-2, with D hard to call. The CDR3 contains 14 residues. The germline gives CDR1 LNHDA, CDR2 SQIVND (reference sequence). Trimming stripped 4 bases from V and 5 bases from J, with 11 bases between. The full variable domain, completed using reference TRBV19 and TRBJ2-2, is DGGITQSPKYLFRKEGQNVTLSCEQNLNHDAMYWYRQDPGQGLRLIYYSQIVNDFQKGDIAEGYSVSREKKESFPLTVTSAQKNPTAFYLCASSTPGVTGELFFGEGSRLTVL.

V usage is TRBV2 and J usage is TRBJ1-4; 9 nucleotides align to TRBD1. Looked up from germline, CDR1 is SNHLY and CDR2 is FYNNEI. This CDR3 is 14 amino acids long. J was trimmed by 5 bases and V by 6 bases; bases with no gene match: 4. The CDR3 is CASRNRGRNEKLFF. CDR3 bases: TGTGCCAGCAGAAACAGGGGGCGGAATGAAAAACTGTTTTTT.

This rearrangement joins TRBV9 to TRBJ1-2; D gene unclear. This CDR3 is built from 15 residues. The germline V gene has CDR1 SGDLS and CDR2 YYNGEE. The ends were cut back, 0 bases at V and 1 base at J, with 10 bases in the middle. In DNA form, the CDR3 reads TGTGCCAGCAGCGTAGATTCGGGATTTAACTATGGCTACACCTTC. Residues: CASSVDSGFNYGYTF.

The CDR3 bases are TGTGCCAGCAGCGCAAGCAGGGGCAGGGTGGCAGATACGCAGTATTTT. It yields the protein CASSASRGRVADTQYF. This chain links TRBV9 with TRBJ2-3; TRBD1 is a possible D gene (6 bases). The CDR3 is 16 residues long. The germline V gene encodes CDR1 SGDLS and CDR2 YYNGEE. Trimming removed 3 bases from V and 4 bases from J, with 18 bases in between.

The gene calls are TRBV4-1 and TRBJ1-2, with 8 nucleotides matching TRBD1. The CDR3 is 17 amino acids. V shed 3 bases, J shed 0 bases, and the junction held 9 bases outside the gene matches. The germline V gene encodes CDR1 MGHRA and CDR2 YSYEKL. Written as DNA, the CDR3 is TGCGCCAGCAGCCATTCCCGGGACAGGAATGCTAACTATGGCTACACCTTC. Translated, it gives CASSHSRDRNANYGYTF.

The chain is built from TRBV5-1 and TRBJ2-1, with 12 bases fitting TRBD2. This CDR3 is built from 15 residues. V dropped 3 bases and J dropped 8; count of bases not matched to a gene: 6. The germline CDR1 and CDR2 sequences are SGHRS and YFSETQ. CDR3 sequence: CASSSGLAGWDEQFF. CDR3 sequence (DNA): TGCGCCAGCAGCTCTGGACTAGCGGGGTGGGATGAGCAGTTCTTC.

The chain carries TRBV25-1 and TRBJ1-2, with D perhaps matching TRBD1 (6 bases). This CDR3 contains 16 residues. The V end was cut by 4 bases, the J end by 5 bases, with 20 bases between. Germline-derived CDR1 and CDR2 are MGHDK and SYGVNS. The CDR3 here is CASSGYGRTVRYGYTF. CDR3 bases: TGTGCCAGCAGTGGTTATGGGCGGACAGTACGGTATGGCTACACCTTC.

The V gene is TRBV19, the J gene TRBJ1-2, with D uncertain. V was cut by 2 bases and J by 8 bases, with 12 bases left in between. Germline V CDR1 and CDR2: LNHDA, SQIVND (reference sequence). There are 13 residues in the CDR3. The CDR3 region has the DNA TGTGCCAGTAGTATAACCCGGGAAGGAGGCTACACCTTC. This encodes CASSITREGGYTF.

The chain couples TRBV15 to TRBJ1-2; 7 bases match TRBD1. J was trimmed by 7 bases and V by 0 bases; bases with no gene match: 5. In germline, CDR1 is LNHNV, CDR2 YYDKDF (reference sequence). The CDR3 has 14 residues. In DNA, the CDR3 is TGTGCCACCAGCAGAGATACCACAGGGGCTGGCTACACCTTC. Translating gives CATSRDTTGAGYTF.

The CDR3 region has the DNA TGTGCCAGTACCCCCGGGACAACGAACACCGGGGAGCTGTTTTTT. This codes for CASTPGTTNTGELFF. The J gene is TRBJ2-2, the V gene TRBV19; tentative D call: TRBD1 (6 bases). Germline CDR1 reads LNHDA; CDR2 reads SQIVND (reference sequence). The V gene lost 7 bases and the J gene lost 0 bases, with 12 bases spanning the gap. The CDR3 has 15 amino acids.

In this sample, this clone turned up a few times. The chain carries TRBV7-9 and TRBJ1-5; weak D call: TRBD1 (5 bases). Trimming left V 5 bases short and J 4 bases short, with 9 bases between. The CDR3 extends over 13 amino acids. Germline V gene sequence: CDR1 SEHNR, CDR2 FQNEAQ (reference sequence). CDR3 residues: CASSQGLNQPQHF. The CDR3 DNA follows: TGTGCCAGCAGCCAGGGACTTAATCAGCCCCAGCATTTT.

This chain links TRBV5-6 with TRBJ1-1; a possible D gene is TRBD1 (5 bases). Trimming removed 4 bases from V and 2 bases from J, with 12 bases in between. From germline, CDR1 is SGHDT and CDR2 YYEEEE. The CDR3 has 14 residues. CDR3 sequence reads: CASSGGLINTEAFF. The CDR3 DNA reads TGTGCCAGCAGCGGGGGACTTATTAACACTGAAGCTTTCTTT.

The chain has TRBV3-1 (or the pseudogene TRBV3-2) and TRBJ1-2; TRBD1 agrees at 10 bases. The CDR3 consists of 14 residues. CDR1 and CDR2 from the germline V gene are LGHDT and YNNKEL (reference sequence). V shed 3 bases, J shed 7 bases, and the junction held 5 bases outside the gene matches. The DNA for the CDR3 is TGTGCCAGCAGCCACTGGACAGGGGGAGCTGGCTACACCTTC. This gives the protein CASSHWTGGAGYTF.

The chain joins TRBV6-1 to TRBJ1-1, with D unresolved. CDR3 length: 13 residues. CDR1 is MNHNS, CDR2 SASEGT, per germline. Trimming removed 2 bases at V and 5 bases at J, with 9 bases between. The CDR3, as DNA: TGTGCCAGCAGTGAATGGGCATTAACTGAAGCTTTCTTT. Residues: CASSEWALTEAFF.

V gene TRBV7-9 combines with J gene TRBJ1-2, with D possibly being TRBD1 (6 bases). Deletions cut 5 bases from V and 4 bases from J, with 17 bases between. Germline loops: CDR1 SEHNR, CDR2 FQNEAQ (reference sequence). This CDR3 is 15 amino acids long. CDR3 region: CASSPGTLSSYGYTF. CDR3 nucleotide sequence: TGTGCCAGCAGCCCCGGGACACTCTCTTCCTATGGCTACACCTTC.

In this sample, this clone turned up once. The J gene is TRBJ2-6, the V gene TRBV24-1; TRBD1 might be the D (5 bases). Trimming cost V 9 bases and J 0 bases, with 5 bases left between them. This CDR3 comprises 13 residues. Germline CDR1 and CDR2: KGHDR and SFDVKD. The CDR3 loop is CATGASGANVLTF. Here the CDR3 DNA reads TGTGCCACCGGGGCCTCTGGGGCCAACGTCCTGACTTTC.

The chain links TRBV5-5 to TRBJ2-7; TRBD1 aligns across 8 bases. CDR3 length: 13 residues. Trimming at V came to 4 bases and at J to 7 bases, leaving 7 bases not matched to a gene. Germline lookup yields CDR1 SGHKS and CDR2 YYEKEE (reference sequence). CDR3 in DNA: TGTGCCAGCAGCCCGCGGACAGGGAAAGAGCAGTACTTC. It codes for CASSPRTGKEQYF. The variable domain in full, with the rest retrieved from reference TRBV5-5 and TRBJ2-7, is DAGVTQSPTHLIKTRGQQVTLRCSPISGHKSVSWYQQVLGQGPQFIFQYYEKEERGRGNFPDRFSARQFPNYSSELNVNALLLGDSALYLCASSPRTGKEQYFGPGTRLTVT.

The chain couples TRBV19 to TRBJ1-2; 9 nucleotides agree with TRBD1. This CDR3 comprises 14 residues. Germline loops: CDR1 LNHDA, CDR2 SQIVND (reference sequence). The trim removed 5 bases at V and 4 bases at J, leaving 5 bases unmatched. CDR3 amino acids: CASSPQDRGYGYTF. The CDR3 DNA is TGTGCCAGTAGTCCTCAGGACAGGGGCTATGGCTACACCTTC.

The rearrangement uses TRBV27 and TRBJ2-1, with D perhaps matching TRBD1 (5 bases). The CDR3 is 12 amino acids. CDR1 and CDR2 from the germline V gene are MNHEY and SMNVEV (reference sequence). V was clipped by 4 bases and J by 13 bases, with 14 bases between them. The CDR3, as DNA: TGTGCCAGCAGTTCCACACAGGTGGCCCAGTTCTTC. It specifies CASSSTQVAQFF.

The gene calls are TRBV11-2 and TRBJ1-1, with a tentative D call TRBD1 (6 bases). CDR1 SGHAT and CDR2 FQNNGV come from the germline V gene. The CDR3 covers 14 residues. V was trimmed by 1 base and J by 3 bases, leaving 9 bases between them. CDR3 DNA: TGTGCCAGCAGCTTAGTACAGGGTTACACTGAAGCTTTCTTT. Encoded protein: CASSLVQGYTEAFF.

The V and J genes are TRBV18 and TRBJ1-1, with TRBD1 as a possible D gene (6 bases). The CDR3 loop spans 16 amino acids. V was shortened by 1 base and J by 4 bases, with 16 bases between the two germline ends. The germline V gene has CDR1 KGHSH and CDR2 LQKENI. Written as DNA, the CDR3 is TGTGCCAGCTCACCACTCGAGACCAGAGGGGGCACTGAAGCTTTCTTT. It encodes CASSPLETRGGTEAFF.

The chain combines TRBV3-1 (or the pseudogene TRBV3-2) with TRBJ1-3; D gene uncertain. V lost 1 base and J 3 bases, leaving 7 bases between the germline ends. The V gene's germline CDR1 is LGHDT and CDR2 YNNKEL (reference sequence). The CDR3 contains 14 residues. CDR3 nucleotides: TGTGCCAGCAGCCAAGGAAACTATGGAAACACCATATATTTT. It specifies CASSQGNYGNTIYF.

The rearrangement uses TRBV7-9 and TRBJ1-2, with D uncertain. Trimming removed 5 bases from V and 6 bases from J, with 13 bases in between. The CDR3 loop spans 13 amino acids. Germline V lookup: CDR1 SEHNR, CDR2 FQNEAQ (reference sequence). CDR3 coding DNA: TGTGCCAGCAGCCCTGGAGGGTCCAATGGCTACACCTTC. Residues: CASSPGGSNGYTF.

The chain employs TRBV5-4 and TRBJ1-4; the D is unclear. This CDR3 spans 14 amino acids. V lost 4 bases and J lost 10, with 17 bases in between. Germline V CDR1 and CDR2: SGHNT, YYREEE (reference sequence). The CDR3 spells CASSVPADSGKLFF. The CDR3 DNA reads TGTGCCAGCAGCGTCCCGGCGGACTCTGGAAAACTGTTTTTT.

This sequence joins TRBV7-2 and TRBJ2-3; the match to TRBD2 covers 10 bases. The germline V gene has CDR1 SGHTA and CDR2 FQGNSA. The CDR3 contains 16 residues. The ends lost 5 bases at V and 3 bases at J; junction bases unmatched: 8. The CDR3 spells CASSQGGLASTDTQYF. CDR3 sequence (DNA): TGTGCCAGCAGCCAGGGGGGACTAGCGTCTACAGATACGCAGTATTTT.

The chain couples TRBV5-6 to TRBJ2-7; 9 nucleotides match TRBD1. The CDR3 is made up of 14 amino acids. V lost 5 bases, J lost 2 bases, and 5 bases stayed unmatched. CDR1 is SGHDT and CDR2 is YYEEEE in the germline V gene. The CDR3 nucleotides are TGTGCCAGCAGTTACGGACAGGGGACCTACGAGCAGTACGTC. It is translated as CASSYGQGTYEQYV.

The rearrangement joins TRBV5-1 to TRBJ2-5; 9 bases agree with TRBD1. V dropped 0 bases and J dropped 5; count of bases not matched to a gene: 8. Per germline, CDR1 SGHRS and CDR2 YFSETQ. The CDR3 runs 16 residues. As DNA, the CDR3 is TGCGCCAGCAGCTTGGCCCGGGACAGGGTCGCGGAGACCCAGTACTTC. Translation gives CASSLARDRVAETQYF.